This passage covers 20 T cell receptor beta chains from one sample sequenced in a study of CD8 T cells in Susac syndrome. RNA, at 0.5 to 1 ug, was reverse transcribed with random hexamers. TCRdb called the immunoSEQ multiplex PCR reads again in MiXCR, with one record for every CDR3 protein. The table includes 160,000 or so distinct CDR3 sequences, approximately 90% detected once. Sequencing was done on a sample of CD4+ T cells from PBMCs. These TCRs come from a human donor in good health.

The DNA for the CDR3 is TGTGCCAGCAGCCCAGGGGAGTACTATGAAAAACTGTTTTTT. It encodes CASSPGEYYEKLFF. The chain employs TRBV7-2 and TRBJ1-4; tentative D call: TRBD1 (6 bases). Deletions cut 5 bases from V and 6 bases from J, with 13 bases between. The CDR3 spans 14 residues. Per the germline V gene, CDR1 is SGHTA and CDR2 is FQGNSA.

The V and J genes are TRBV5-1 and TRBJ1-2; 7 nucleotides line up with TRBD1. Germline assignment: CDR1 SGHRS and CDR2 YFSETQ. The CDR3 totals 15 residues. V shed 1 base, J shed 4 bases, and the junction held 7 bases outside the gene matches. CDR3 DNA: TGCGCCAGCAGCTTGACCCTCGGGACAGCCTATGGCTACACCTTC. Translation gives CASSLTLGTAYGYTF.

The genes are TRBV5-1 and TRBJ2-6; TRBD2 matches 8 bases. The germline CDR1 and CDR2 sequences are SGHRS and YFSETQ. The J segment lost 2 bases and the V segment lost 4 bases, leaving 5 bases of the junction unmatched. The CDR3 covers 16 residues. CDR3 nucleotide sequence: TGCGCCAGCAGCCGGGGGGGGTCTGCTGGGGCCAACGTCCTGACTTTC. Translation: CASSRGGSAGANVLTF.

The CDR3 DNA sequence: TGCGCCAGCAGCACCGGACAGGGGAACACCGGGGAGCTGTTTTTT. Its protein product is CASSTGQGNTGELFF. The chain joins TRBV5-1 to TRBJ2-2; 8 bases agree with TRBD1. CDR3 length: 15 residues. V trimming: 4 bases; J trimming: 1 base; junction bases outside the gene matches: 3. CDR1 is SGHRS, CDR2 YFSETQ, per germline.

The V call is TRBV28, the J call TRBJ2-3; no clear D gene. Germline values: CDR1 MDHEN, CDR2 SYDVKM. The CDR3 sequence is 12 residues long. Trimming took off 7 bases at V and 4 bases at J, with 9 bases between the two ends. CDR3 sequence: CASISDADTQYF. CDR3 sequence (DNA): TGTGCCAGCATCTCAGATGCAGATACGCAGTATTTT.

The chain combines TRBV11-2 with TRBJ1-2; D might be TRBD1 (5 bases). Germline values: CDR1 SGHAT, CDR2 FQNNGV. This CDR3 region has 16 residues. Trimming took off 8 bases at V and 7 bases at J, with 26 bases between the two ends. The CDR3 loop is CASRRSRGLELRGYTF. The CDR3 DNA sequence: TGTGCCAGCCGGAGGTCGCGGGGACTAGAATTGCGTGGCTACACCTTC.

This clonotype was seen just once. The CDR3 DNA is TGTGCCAGCGGCTTGACAGGGATGGAGAACGAGCAGTACTTC. Its protein is CASGLTGMENEQYF. The chain has TRBV28 and TRBJ2-7; TRBD1 matches at 7 bases. The CDR3 has 14 residues. Germline CDR1 and CDR2: MDHEN and SYDVKM. V dropped 8 bases and J dropped 5; count of bases not matched to a gene: 12.

The rearrangement joins TRBV28 to TRBJ2-2; tentative D call: TRBD1 (6 bases). The germline V gene encodes CDR1 MDHEN and CDR2 SYDVKM. The CDR3 covers 15 residues. Trimming took off 6 bases at V and 1 base at J, with 12 bases between the two ends. CDR3 DNA sequence: TGTGCCAGCAGCCCGGGACACCTGAACACCGGGGAGCTGTTTTTT. Amino acid sequence: CASSPGHLNTGELFF.

The chain combines TRBV6-5 with TRBJ2-5; D remains ambiguous. Trimming left V 2 bases short and J 2 bases short, with 12 bases between. This CDR3 is built from 15 residues. The germline gives CDR1 MNHEY, CDR2 SVGAGI. The CDR3: CASSYGNMGQETQYF. Here the CDR3 DNA reads TGTGCCAGCAGTTACGGCAACATGGGACAAGAGACCCAGTACTTC.

The gene calls are TRBV18 and TRBJ2-7, with unresolved D. V was cut by 6 bases and J by 7 bases, with 19 bases left in between. The CDR3 has 14 residues. Germline V CDR1 and CDR2: KGHSH, LQKENI. CDR3 in DNA: TGTGCCAGCTCCCCTAACCCCCTTCCCGGGGAGCAGTACTTC. It translates to CASSPNPLPGEQYF.

CDR3 in DNA: TGTGCCAGCGTATTGACTGGGGTTCAACGAGCTTTCTTT. This encodes CASVLTGVQRAFF. J is TRBJ1-1 and V is TRBV2, with unresolved D. The V end lost 8 bases, the J end lost 10 bases, and 20 bases lay between the germline ends. CDR3 length: 13 residues. Germline V gene data show CDR1 as SNHLY and CDR2 as FYNNEI.

In this sample, this clonotype turned up once. The chain employs TRBV6-2 or TRBV6-3 and TRBJ2-7; no clear D gene. The CDR3 length is 13 residues. V was trimmed by 6 bases and J by 3 bases, leaving 12 bases between them. Germline V gene sequence: CDR1 MNHEY, CDR2 SVGEGT. The CDR3 reads CASSRRDLYEQYF. CDR3 bases: TGTGCCAGCAGCCGCCGAGACCTCTACGAGCAGTACTTC.

The rearrangement uses TRBV5-1 and TRBJ2-3, with no clear D. The CDR3 runs 13 residues. Trimming took off 3 bases at V and 2 bases at J, with 7 bases between the two ends. The V gene's germline CDR1 is SGHRS and CDR2 YFSETQ. The CDR3 nucleotides read TGCGCCAGCAGCTCGGCTCCCACAGATACGCAGTATTTT. Translating gives CASSSAPTDTQYF.

This chain uses TRBV18 with TRBJ1-4; a possible D gene is TRBD1 (6 bases). CDR3 length: 17 amino acids. V gave up 0 bases and J gave up 0 bases, with 11 bases separating them. Germline CDR1 and CDR2: KGHSH and LQKENI. Here the CDR3 reads CASSPPNRAATNEKLFF. DNA of the CDR3: TGTGCCAGCTCACCACCTAACAGGGCTGCAACTAATGAAAAACTGTTTTTT.

The chain links TRBV7-9 to TRBJ1-6; TRBD1 agrees at 9 bases. The germline CDR1 and CDR2 sequences are SEHNR and FQNEAQ (reference sequence). CDR3 length: 15 amino acids. Trimming took 5 bases from V and 8 from J; bases not matched to a gene: 7. CDR3 sequence (DNA): TGTGCCAGCAGCGACGGGGGACAGGGATATTCACCCCTCCACTTT. It is translated as CASSDGGQGYSPLHF.

This chain joins TRBV20-1 and TRBJ2-1, with TRBD2 matching over 14 bases. CDR1 is DFQATT, CDR2 SNEGSKA, per germline (reference sequence). V lost 3 bases to trimming and J lost 0 bases; unmatched junction nucleotides: 1. This CDR3 is built from 16 residues. The CDR3 nucleotides are TGCAGTGCTAGGGGGACTAGCGGGAGCTCCTACAATGAGCAGTTCTTC. It is translated as CSARGTSGSSYNEQFF.

This clonotype was observed once. The rearrangement links TRBV6-1 to TRBJ1-2; no reliable D call. Germline V gene sequence: CDR1 MNHNS, CDR2 SASEGT. V lost 1 base and J lost 0, with 6 bases in between. The CDR3 covers 14 residues. CDR3 sequence: CASSEGPANYGYTF. The DNA of the CDR3 is TGTGCCAGCAGTGAAGGCCCAGCTAACTATGGCTACACCTTC.

CDR3 sequence: CAWSIPGTTGNTIYF. The CDR3 DNA sequence: TGTGCCTGGAGTATTCCGGGGACAACTGGAAACACCATATATTTT. This chain joins TRBV30 and TRBJ1-3, with D maybe TRBD1 (6 bases). Trimming left V 2 bases short and J 2 bases short, with 13 bases between. The length of the CDR3 is 15 residues. Germline loops: CDR1 GTSNPN, CDR2 SVGIG (reference sequence).

The genes are TRBV6-5 and TRBJ2-1; 13 positions match TRBD2. This CDR3 is built from 18 residues. From germline, CDR1 is MNHEY and CDR2 SVGAGI. Trimming cost V 3 bases and J 2 bases; bases outside gene matches: 7. CDR3 sequence: CASSYTSGGASTYNEQFF. In DNA, the CDR3 is TGTGCCAGCAGTTATACTAGCGGGGGGGCGTCAACCTACAATGAGCAGTTCTTC.

V is TRBV18 and J is TRBJ2-7; 9 bases are a match to TRBD1. This CDR3 is built from 15 residues. With 6 bases clipped from V and 4 bases from J, the junction kept 10 bases outside the gene matches. CDR1 and CDR2 from the germline V gene are KGHSH and LQKENI. The DNA for the CDR3 is TGTGCCAGCTCGACCGGACAGGGGCCGACGTACGAGCAGTACTTC. It translates to CASSTGQGPTYEQYF.